The 3 T cell receptor beta chains below were found in one sample sequenced in a study of vaccination effects on CD4 cells after COVID-19. No antigen has been assigned to these receptors. With approximately ten days of culture completed, CD4+ T cells were isolated. Assay: immunoSEQ multiplex PCR; the TCRdb copy retains only in-frame clones and omits some. In the table there are tens of thousands of clones, around 70% of which are singletons. The specimen comprised CD4+ T cells from PBMCs cultured without peptide, sampled before COVID-19 vaccination. These receptors were collected from a human donor who received a COVID-19 vaccine.

The V and J genes are TRBV23-1 and TRBJ2-6, with TRBD2 matching 12 bases. TRBV23-1 qualifies as an ORF whose function is uncertain. The CDR3 has 19 residues. After removal of 2 bases from V and 0 bases from J, the junction contained 5 bases not matched to a gene. CDR3 residues: CASSQLTSGGSSGANVLTF. For the CDR3, the DNA is TGCGCCAGCAGTCAACTTACTAGCGGGGGGTCCTCTGGGGCCAACGTCCTGACTTTC.

The V gene is TRBV27, the J gene TRBJ2-2; the D is unclear. Germline loops: CDR1 MNHEY, CDR2 SMNVEV (reference sequence). V lost 2 bases and J 6 bases, leaving 7 bases between the germline ends. The CDR3 is made up of 13 amino acids. The CDR3 DNA reads as TGTGCCAGCAGTTTAAAGGGTCCCGGGGAGCTGTTTTTT. The encoded protein is CASSLKGPGELFF.

V usage is TRBV5-1 and J usage is TRBJ2-5; the D is unclear. This CDR3 has 13 residues. The V end lost 0 bases, the J end lost 5 bases, and 8 bases lay between the germline ends. CDR1 SGHRS and CDR2 YFSETQ come from the germline V gene. In DNA, the CDR3 is TGCGCCAGCAGCTTGGCTGCTTTCGAGACCCAGTACTTC. As protein: CASSLAAFETQYF.